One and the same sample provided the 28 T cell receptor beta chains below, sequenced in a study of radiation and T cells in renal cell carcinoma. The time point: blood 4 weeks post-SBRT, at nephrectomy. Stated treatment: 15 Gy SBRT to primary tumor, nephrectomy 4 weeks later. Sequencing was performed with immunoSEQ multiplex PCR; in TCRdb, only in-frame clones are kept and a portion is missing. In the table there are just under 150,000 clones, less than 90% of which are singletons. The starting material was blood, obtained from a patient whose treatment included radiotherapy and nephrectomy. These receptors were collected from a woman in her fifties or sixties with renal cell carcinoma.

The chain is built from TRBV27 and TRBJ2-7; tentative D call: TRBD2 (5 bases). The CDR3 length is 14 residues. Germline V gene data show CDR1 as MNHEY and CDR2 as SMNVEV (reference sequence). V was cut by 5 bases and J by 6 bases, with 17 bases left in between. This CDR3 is CASSPQTVASEQYF. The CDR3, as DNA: TGTGCCAGCAGTCCACAGACGGTAGCGTCCGAGCAGTACTTC.

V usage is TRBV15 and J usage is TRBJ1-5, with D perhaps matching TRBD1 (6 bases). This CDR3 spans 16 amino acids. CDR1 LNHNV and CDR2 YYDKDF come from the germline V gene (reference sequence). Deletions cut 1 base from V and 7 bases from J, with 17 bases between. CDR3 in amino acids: CATSRGRTDNKQPQHF. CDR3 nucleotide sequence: TGTGCCACCAGCAGAGGAAGGACAGACAATAAGCAGCCCCAGCATTTT.

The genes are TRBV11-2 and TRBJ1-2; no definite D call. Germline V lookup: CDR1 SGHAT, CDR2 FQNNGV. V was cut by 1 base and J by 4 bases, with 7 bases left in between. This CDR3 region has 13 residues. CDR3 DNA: TGTGCCAGCAGCTTAGCGGGAGGCTATGGCTACACCTTC. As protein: CASSLAGGYGYTF.

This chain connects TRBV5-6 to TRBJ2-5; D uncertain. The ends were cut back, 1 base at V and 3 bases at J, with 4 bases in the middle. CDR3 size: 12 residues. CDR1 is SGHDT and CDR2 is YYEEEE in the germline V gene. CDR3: CASSLQEETQYF. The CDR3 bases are TGTGCCAGCAGCTTGCAGGAAGAGACCCAGTACTTC.

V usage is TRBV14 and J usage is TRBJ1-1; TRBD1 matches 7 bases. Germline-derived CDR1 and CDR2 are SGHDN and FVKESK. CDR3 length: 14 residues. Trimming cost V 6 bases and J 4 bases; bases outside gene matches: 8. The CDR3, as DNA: TGTGCCAGCAGAAAGGGACAGTCGAGCACTGAAGCTTTCTTT. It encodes CASRKGQSSTEAFF.

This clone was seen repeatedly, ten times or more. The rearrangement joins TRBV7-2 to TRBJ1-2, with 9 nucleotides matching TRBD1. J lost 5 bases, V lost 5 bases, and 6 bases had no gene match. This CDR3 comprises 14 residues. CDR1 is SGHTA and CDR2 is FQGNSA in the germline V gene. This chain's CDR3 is CASSPGTGIYGYTF. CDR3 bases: TGTGCCAGCAGCCCCGGGACAGGGATTTATGGCTACACCTTC.

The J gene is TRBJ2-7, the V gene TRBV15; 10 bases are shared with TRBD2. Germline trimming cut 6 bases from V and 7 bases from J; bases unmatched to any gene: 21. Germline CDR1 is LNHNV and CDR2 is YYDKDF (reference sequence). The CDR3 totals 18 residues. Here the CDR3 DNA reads TGTGCCACCAGATCGGATGCTAGCGGGAGAGGGGGAAGGTTTGAGCAGTACTTC. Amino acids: CATRSDASGRGGRFEQYF.

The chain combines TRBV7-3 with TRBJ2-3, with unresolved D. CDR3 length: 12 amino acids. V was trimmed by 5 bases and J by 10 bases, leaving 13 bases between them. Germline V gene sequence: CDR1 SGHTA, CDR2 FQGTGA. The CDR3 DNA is TGTGCCAGCAGCGAATCTACCGGCGCGCAGTATTTT. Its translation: CASSESTGAQYF.

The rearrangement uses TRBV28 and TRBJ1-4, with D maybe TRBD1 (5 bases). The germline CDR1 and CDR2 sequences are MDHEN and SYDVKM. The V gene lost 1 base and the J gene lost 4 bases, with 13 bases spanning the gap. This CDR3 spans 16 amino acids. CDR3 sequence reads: CASSLSMGTNNEKLFF. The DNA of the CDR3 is TGTGCCAGCAGTTTATCGATGGGGACTAATAATGAAAAACTGTTTTTT.

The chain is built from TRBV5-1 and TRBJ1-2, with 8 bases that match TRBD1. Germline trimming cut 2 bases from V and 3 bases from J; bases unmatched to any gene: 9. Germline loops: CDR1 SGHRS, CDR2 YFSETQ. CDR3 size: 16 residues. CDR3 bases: TGCGCCAGCAGCTTAGACCGTCCGGGACAGGACTATGGCTACACCTTC. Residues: CASSLDRPGQDYGYTF.

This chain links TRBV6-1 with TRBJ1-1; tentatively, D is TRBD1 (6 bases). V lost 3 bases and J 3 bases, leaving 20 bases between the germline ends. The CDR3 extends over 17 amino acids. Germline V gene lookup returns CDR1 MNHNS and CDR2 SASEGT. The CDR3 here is CASSDTLVQAGDTEAFF. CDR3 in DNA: TGTGCCAGCAGTGATACCTTGGTACAGGCAGGGGACACTGAAGCTTTCTTT.

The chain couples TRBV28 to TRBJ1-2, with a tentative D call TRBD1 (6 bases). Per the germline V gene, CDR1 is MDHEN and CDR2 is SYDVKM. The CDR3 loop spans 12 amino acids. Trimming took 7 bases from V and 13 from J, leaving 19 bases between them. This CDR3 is CASTVAGQPGTF. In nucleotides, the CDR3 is TGTGCCAGCACGGTGGCTGGACAGCCGGGCACCTTC.

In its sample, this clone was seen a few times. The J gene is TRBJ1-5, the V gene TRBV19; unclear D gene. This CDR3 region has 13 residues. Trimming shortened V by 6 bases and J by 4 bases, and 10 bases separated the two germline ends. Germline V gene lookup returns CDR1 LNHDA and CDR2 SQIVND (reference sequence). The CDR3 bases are TGTGCCAGTAGCTTGTGGGAAAATCAGCCCCAGCATTTT. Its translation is CASSLWENQPQHF.

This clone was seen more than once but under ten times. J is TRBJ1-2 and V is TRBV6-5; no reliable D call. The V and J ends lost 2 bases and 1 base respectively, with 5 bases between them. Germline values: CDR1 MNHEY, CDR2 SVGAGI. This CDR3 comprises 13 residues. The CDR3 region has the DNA TGTGCCAGCAGTTACGACGGTAACTATGGCTACACCTTC. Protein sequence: CASSYDGNYGYTF.

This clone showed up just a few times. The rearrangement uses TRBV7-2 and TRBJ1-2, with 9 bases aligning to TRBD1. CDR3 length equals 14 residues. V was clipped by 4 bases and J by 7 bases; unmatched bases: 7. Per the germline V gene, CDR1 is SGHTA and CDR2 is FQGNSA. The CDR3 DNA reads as TGTGCCAGCAGCTCCGGACAGGGGATAGGTGGCTACACCTTC. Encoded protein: CASSSGQGIGGYTF.

CDR3: CASSKGQRVIEAFF. The CDR3 DNA is TGTGCCAGCAGCAAGGGACAGCGGGTAATTGAAGCTTTCTTT. This rearrangement joins TRBV5-5 to TRBJ1-1; 7 bases align to TRBD1. From germline, CDR1 is SGHKS and CDR2 YYEKEE (reference sequence). V trimming: 4 bases; J trimming: 7 bases; junction bases outside the gene matches: 10. The CDR3 length is 14 residues.

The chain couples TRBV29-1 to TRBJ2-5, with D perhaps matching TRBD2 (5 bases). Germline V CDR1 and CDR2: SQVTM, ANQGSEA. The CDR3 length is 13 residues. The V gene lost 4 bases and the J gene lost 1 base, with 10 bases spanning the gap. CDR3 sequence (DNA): TGCAGCGTTGGGTTTGGAGGCCAAGAGACCCAGTACTTC. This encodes CSVGFGGQETQYF. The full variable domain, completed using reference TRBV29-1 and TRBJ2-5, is SAVISQKPSRDICQRGTSLTIQCQVDSQVTMMFWYRQQPGQSLTLIATANQGSEATYESGFVIDKFPISRPNLTFSTLTVSNMSPEDSSIYLCSVGFGGQETQYFGPGTRLLVL.

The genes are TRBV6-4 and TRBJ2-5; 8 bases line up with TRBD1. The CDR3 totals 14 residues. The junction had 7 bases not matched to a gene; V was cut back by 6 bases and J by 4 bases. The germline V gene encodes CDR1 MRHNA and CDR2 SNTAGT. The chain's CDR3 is CASSPAGQGETQYF. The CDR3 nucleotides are TGTGCCAGCAGCCCCGCCGGACAGGGAGAGACCCAGTACTTC.

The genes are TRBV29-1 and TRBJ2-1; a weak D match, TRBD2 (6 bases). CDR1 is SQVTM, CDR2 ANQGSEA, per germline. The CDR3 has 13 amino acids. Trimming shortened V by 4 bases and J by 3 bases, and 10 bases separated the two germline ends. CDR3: CSVVLADYNEQFF. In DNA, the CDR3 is TGCAGCGTTGTACTAGCAGACTACAATGAGCAGTTCTTC.

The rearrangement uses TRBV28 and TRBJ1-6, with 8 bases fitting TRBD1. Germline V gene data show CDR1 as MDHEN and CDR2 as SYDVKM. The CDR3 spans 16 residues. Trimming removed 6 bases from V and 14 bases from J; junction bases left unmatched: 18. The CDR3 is CASRGQEGQGTPALHF. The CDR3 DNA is TGTGCCAGCAGGGGTCAAGAAGGACAGGGTACGCCGGCCCTCCACTTT. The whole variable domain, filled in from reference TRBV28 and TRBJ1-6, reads DVKVTQSSRYLVKRTGEKVFLECVQDMDHENMFWYRQDPGLGLRLIYFSYDVKMKEKGDIPEGYSVSREKKERFSLILESASTNQTSMYLCASRGQEGQGTPALHFGNGTRLTVT.

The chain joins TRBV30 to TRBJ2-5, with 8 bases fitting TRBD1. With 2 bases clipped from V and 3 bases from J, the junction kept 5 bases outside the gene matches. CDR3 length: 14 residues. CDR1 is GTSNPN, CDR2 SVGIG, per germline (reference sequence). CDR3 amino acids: CAWSLGQGEETQYF. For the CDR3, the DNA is TGTGCCTGGAGTCTAGGACAGGGAGAAGAGACCCAGTACTTC.

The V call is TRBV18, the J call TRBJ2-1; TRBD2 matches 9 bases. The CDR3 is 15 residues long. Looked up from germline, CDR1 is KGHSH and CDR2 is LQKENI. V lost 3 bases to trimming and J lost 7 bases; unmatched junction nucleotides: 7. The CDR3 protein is CASSPGGGAMNEQFF. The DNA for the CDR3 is TGTGCCAGCTCACCGGGCGGGGGGGCAATGAATGAGCAGTTCTTC.

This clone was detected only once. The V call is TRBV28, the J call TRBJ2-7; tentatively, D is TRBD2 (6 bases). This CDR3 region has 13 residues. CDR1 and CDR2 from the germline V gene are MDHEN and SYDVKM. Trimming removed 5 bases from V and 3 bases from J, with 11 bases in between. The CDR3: CASSVAEYYEQYF. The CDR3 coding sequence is TGTGCCAGCAGTGTAGCGGAATACTACGAGCAGTACTTC.

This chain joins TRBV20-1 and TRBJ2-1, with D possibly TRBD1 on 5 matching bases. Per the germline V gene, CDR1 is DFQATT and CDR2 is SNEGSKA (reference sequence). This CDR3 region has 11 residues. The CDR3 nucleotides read TGCAGCAAAGACAGCTACAATGAGCAGTTCTTC. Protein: CSKDSYNEQFF.

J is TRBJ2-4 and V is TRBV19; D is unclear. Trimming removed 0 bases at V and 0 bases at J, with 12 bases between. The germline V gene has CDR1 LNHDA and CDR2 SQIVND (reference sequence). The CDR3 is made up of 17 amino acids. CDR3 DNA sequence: TGTGCCAGTAGTATAGATCTGGCTGATCTAGCCAAAAACATTCAGTACTTC. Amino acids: CASSIDLADLAKNIQYF.

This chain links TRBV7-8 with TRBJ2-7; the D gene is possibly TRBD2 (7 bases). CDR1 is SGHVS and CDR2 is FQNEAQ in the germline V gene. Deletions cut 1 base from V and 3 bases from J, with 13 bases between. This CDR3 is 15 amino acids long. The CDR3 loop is CASSLGRGGGYEQYF. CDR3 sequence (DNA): TGTGCCAGCAGCTTAGGGAGGGGGGGTGGCTACGAGCAGTACTTC. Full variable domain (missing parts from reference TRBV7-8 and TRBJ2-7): GAGVSQSPRYKVAKRGQDVALRCDPISGHVSLFWYQQALGQGPEFLTYFQNEAQLDKSGLPSDRFFAERPEGSVSTLKIQRTQQEDSAVYLCASSLGRGGGYEQYFGPGTRLTVT.

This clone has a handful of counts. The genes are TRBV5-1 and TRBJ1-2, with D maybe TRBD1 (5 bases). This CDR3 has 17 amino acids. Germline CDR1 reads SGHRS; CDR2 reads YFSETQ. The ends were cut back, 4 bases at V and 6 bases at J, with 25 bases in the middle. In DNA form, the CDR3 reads TGCGCCAGCAGCGATGGATCAGGGTCTGGTTTCCTGCATGGCTACACCTTC. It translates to CASSDGSGSGFLHGYTF.

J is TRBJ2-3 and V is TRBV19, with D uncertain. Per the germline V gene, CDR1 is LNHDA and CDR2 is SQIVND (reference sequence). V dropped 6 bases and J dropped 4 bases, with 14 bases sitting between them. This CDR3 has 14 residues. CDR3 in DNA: TGTGCCAGTAGAGGGAAGGGTTCCGCAGATACGCAGTATTTT. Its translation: CASRGKGSADTQYF.